A single sample is the source of the 32 T cell receptor beta chains below, sequenced in a study of T cells in Graves' hyperthyroidism and ophthalmopathy. RNA transcripts gave rise to amplified TCR beta CDR3 regions. Using the HTBI primer set, a first-round RT-PCR was run on the TCR CDR3. TCRdb used MiXCR to reprocess the multiplex PCR reads, holding one entry per CDR3 protein. Of about 500,000 distinct CDR3 sequences detected, over 15% appear once; the ten largest clones hold roughly 15%. The sample was blood. All receptors come from a woman aged 18-29 years with Graves' ophthalmopathy.

This clonotype turned up a few times. A much larger clonotype is one base distant, so this may be a read error. This chain joins TRBV27 and TRBJ2-7; perhaps TRBD1 as D (5 bases). CDR1 is MNHEY and CDR2 is SMNVEV in the germline V gene (reference sequence). CDR3 length equals 14 residues. CDR3 residues: CASRLPGRPYERYF. The CDR3, as DNA: TGTGCCAGCCGTTTGCCAGGGCGCCCCTACGAGCGGTACTTC.

This clonotype was counted many times. This sequence joins TRBV20-1 and TRBJ2-5, with 7 bases lining up with TRBD2. V lost 0 bases to trimming and J lost 4 bases; unmatched junction nucleotides: 8. CDR3 length equals 15 residues. From germline, CDR1 is DFQATT and CDR2 SNEGSKA (reference sequence). CDR3 sequence reads: CSARDVRLAIETQYF. The CDR3 nucleotides are TGCAGTGCTAGAGATGTGAGACTAGCAATAGAGACCCAGTACTTC.

Concerning this clonotype: Since a much larger clone is just one base distant, this may be a read error. The CDR3 sequence is CASSRGDTRREAFF. CDR3 in DNA: TGTGCCAGCAGCCGAGGGGACACCCGCCGTGAAGCTTTCTTT. The chain joins TRBV3-1 to TRBJ1-1; tentative D call: TRBD1 (6 bases). Deletions cut 4 bases from V and 7 bases from J, with 16 bases between. The germline CDR1 and CDR2 sequences are LGHDT and YNNKEL (reference sequence). This CDR3 spans 14 amino acids.

This clonotype has a count of ten or more. This rearrangement joins TRBV30 to TRBJ2-7; the D is unclear. V gave up 1 base and J gave up 6 bases, with 7 bases separating them. Germline assignment: CDR1 GTSNPN and CDR2 SVGIG (reference sequence). This CDR3 has 11 residues. The CDR3 sequence is CAWSDQGEQYF. The DNA for the CDR3 is TGTGCCTGGAGTGACCAAGGCGAGCAGTACTTC.

This clonotype was observed many times. The gene calls are TRBV5-1 and TRBJ2-5; 12 nucleotides line up with TRBD1. The CDR3 has 17 residues. With 0 bases clipped from V and 5 bases from J, the junction kept 8 bases outside the gene matches. Germline V gene sequence: CDR1 SGHRS, CDR2 YFSETQ. The CDR3 sequence is CASSLEPRDRGQETQYF. The CDR3 DNA sequence: TGCGCCAGCAGCTTGGAACCCCGGGACAGGGGGCAGGAGACCCAGTACTTC.

The sample holds a few counts of this clonotype. The rearrangement links TRBV7-9 to TRBJ2-1, with 13 bases lining up with TRBD2. CDR1 and CDR2 (germline): SEHNR, FQNEAQ (reference sequence). V lost 5 bases, J lost 0 bases, and 10 bases stayed unmatched. This CDR3 region has 19 residues. In DNA, the CDR3 is TGTGCCAGCAGCCCTAGACTAGCGGGGGGCCGGAGCTCCTACAATGAGCAGTTCTTC. Amino acid sequence: CASSPRLAGGRSSYNEQFF.

The chain couples TRBV29-1 to TRBJ2-3; D perhaps matches TRBD1 (6 bases). V lost 7 bases and J lost 2, with 10 bases in between. Germline CDR1 SQVTM, CDR2 ANQGSEA. The CDR3 is 12 amino acids. CDR3 DNA sequence: TGCAGCGCCGGACAGATCACAGATACGCAGTATTTT. Its translation is CSAGQITDTQYF.

This clonotype was seen ten or more times. The CDR3 DNA reads as TGTGCCTGGAGTGTAGACGGCGGCACTGGAAACACCATATATTTT. Its translation: CAWSVDGGTGNTIYF. V is TRBV30 and J is TRBJ1-3; no clear D gene. The germline CDR1 and CDR2 sequences are GTSNPN and SVGIG (reference sequence). V dropped 0 bases and J dropped 2 bases, with 11 bases sitting between them. The CDR3 has 15 amino acids.

This chain connects TRBV3-1 to TRBJ1-2; weak D call: TRBD1 (6 bases). The CDR3 spans 12 residues. V was shortened by 7 bases and J by 8 bases, with 14 bases between the two germline ends. Looked up from germline, CDR1 is LGHDT and CDR2 is YNNKEL (reference sequence). The CDR3 sequence is CASTRTGAGYTF. The CDR3 region has the DNA TGTGCCAGCACCCGGACGGGGGCCGGCTACACCTTC. Variable domain in full (rest from reference TRBV3-1 and TRBJ1-2): DTAVSQTPKYLVTQMGNDKSIKCEQNLGHDTMYWYKQDSKKFLKIMFSYNNKELIINETVPNRFSPKSPDKAHLNLHINSLELGDSAVYFCASTRTGAGYTFGSGTRLTVV.

This clonotype showed up many times. This chain joins TRBV7-9 and TRBJ2-5; 9 bases are shared with TRBD1. V trimming: 1 base; J trimming: 4 bases; junction bases outside the gene matches: 1. CDR1 SEHNR and CDR2 FQNEAQ come from the germline V gene (reference sequence). The CDR3 is made up of 14 amino acids. The CDR3: CASSLDRGRETQYF. Written as DNA, the CDR3 is TGTGCCAGCAGCTTAGACAGGGGGCGAGAGACCCAGTACTTC.

This clonotype was counted at least ten times. This CDR3 is CASSGQGARSYGYTF. The CDR3 DNA follows: TGTGCCAGCAGCGGACAGGGGGCGCGGAGCTATGGCTACACCTTC. The chain employs TRBV6-2 or TRBV6-3 and TRBJ1-2; 11 nucleotides agree with TRBD1. V was pared by 6 bases and J by 4 bases, with 7 bases of the junction left unmatched. The CDR3 spans 15 residues. Germline CDR1 reads MNHEY; CDR2 reads SVGEGT.

This clonotype appeared a few times. The chain couples TRBV4-3 to TRBJ2-2, with TRBD2 matching 13 bases. Germline CDR1 and CDR2: LGHNA and YSLEER. J lost 8 bases, V lost 0 bases, and 0 bases had no gene match. This CDR3 region has 15 residues. Here the CDR3 DNA reads TGCGCCAGCAGCCAAGAACTAGCGGGAGGGGGGGAGCTGTTTTTT. Its translation is CASSQELAGGGELFF.

This rearrangement joins TRBV5-6 to TRBJ2-6, with 8 bases lining up with TRBD1. The CDR3 runs 17 residues. V shed 5 bases, J shed 2 bases, and the junction held 9 bases outside the gene matches. Per germline, CDR1 SGHDT and CDR2 YYEEEE. As DNA, the CDR3 is TGTGCCAGCAGTCTGGACAGGGCCGTGGCTGGGGCCAACGTCCTGACTTTC. Residues: CASSLDRAVAGANVLTF.

This clonotype was counted between two and nine times. A read error may be the cause here, since a much bigger clone is one base away. The gene calls are TRBV11-3 and TRBJ2-7; 14 bases fit TRBD2. Trimming took 0 bases from V and 7 from J; bases not matched to a gene: 5. The CDR3 extends over 16 amino acids. Per the germline V gene, CDR1 is SGHNT and CDR2 is YENEEA. CDR3 DNA: TGTGCCAGCAGCTTAGACGGGACTAGCGGGGGACATGAGCAGTACTTC. This gives the protein CASSLDGTSGGHEQYF.

This rearrangement joins TRBV19 to TRBJ2-1; D gene ambiguous. Germline V gene sequence: CDR1 LNHDA, CDR2 SQIVND (reference sequence). The CDR3 runs to 13 residues. V was trimmed by 4 bases and J by 15 bases, leaving 19 bases between them. As DNA, the CDR3 is TGTGCCAGTAGTACTACCCCAATGGAGCCGGTGTTCTTC. Its translation is CASSTTPMEPVFF. Full variable domain (missing parts from reference TRBV19 and TRBJ2-1): DGGITQSPKYLFRKEGQNVTLSCEQNLNHDAMYWYRQDPGQGLRLIYYSQIVNDFQKGDIAEGYSVSREKKESFPLTVTSAQKNPTAFYLCASSTTPMEPVFFGPGTRLTVL.

This clonotype was counted between two and nine times. One junction end disagrees with the germline gene, perhaps due to a read error. The rearrangement uses TRBV6-2 or TRBV6-3 and TRBJ1-1; D remains unclear. The CDR3 contains 13 residues. The germline gives CDR1 MNHEY, CDR2 SVGEGT. The CDR3 DNA reads as TGTACCAGCAGTTACGTAGGAAAGGGTGAAGCTTTCTTT. Translation: CTSSYVGKGEAFF.

There are many counts of this clonotype. The rearrangement joins TRBV7-6 to TRBJ1-4; D call uncertain. This CDR3 comprises 14 residues. Trimming shortened V by 5 bases and J by 0 bases, and 7 bases separated the two germline ends. CDR1 SGHVS and CDR2 FNYEAQ come from the germline V gene. The CDR3 DNA reads TGTGCCAGCAGCGCTAGTTCAACTAATGAAAAACTGTTTTTT. Amino acid sequence: CASSASSTNEKLFF.

This clonotype appeared many times. The chain carries TRBV18 and TRBJ1-1; 7 nucleotides line up with TRBD1. The V gene's germline CDR1 is KGHSH and CDR2 LQKENI. This CDR3 has 16 amino acids. Trimming cost V 4 bases and J 4 bases; bases outside gene matches: 12. The CDR3: CASSRNPQGEATEAFF. Written as DNA, the CDR3 is TGTGCCAGCTCACGAAACCCTCAGGGGGAGGCCACTGAAGCTTTCTTT.

This clonotype occurred a few times. Being one base from a much bigger clone, this may be a read error. The J gene is TRBJ2-1, the V gene TRBV11-3, with TRBD2 identical over 9 bases. Germline CDR1 reads SGHNT; CDR2 reads YENEEA. V dropped 5 bases and J dropped 4; count of bases not matched to a gene: 6. The CDR3 runs to 15 residues. The CDR3 coding sequence is TGTGCCAGCAGCACCGGGACTAGCAAATACAATGAGCAGTTCTTC. Protein sequence: CASSTGTSKYNEQFF. Combining the CDR3 with reference TRBV11-3 and TRBJ2-1 gives the whole variable domain EAGVVQSPRYKIIEKKQPVAFWCNPISGHNTLYWYLQNLGQGPELLIRYENEEAVDDSQLPKDRFSAERLKGVDSTLKIQPAELGDSAVYLCASSTGTSKYNEQFFGPGTRLTVL.

This clonotype was seen repeatedly, ten times or more. CDR3 loop: CSARGYVNPGNTIYF. In DNA, the CDR3 is TGCAGTGCTAGAGGTTATGTAAATCCTGGAAACACCATATATTTT. The chain carries TRBV20-1 and TRBJ1-3; D is ambiguous. The CDR3 extends over 15 amino acids. Germline-derived CDR1 and CDR2 are DFQATT and SNEGSKA (reference sequence). Trimming left V 1 base short and J 2 bases short, with 12 bases between.

This chain uses TRBV7-2 with TRBJ1-4; D is unclear. V lost 3 bases and J 8 bases, leaving 13 bases between the germline ends. The length of the CDR3 is 14 residues. Germline V gene sequence: CDR1 SGHTA, CDR2 FQGNSA. The CDR3 is CASSFMGLGEKLFF. The CDR3 DNA reads TGTGCCAGCAGCTTTATGGGTTTAGGAGAAAAACTGTTTTTT.

This clonotype has ten or more counts. This chain links TRBV18 with TRBJ1-5; 8 bases are a match to TRBD1. Germline CDR1 is KGHSH and CDR2 is LQKENI. CDR3 length: 15 residues. After removal of 4 bases from V and 6 bases from J, the junction contained 8 bases not matched to a gene. The CDR3 DNA sequence: TGTGCCAGCTCACTGCAGGGGGCTAATAGTCAGCCCCAGCATTTT. It specifies CASSLQGANSQPQHF.

The sample holds many counts of this clonotype. The chain has TRBV6-1 and TRBJ2-1; D is possibly TRBD2 (7 bases). The germline V gene encodes CDR1 MNHNS and CDR2 SASEGT. The CDR3 has 16 residues. Trimming stripped 3 bases from V and 3 bases from J, with 15 bases between. The CDR3 protein is CASSEIGGVLYNEQFF. CDR3 nucleotide sequence: TGTGCCAGCAGTGAGATAGGGGGGGTTCTCTACAATGAGCAGTTCTTC.

This clonotype was seen ten or more times. The V gene is TRBV20-1, the J gene TRBJ2-1; no reliable D call. The V end lost 5 bases, the J end lost 8 bases, and 16 bases lay between the germline ends. The CDR3 runs 13 residues. In germline, CDR1 is DFQATT, CDR2 SNEGSKA (reference sequence). The CDR3 coding sequence is TGCAGTGCTGCCCACGGCCCAGTGTATGAGCAGTTCTTC. This encodes CSAAHGPVYEQFF.

In nucleotides, the CDR3 is TGTGCCAGCAGTTTTGACTCAGGGAATCAGCCCCAGCATTTT. This sequence encodes CASSFDSGNQPQHF. The V and J genes are TRBV28 and TRBJ1-5; D is possibly TRBD1 (5 bases). Germline CDR1 and CDR2: MDHEN and SYDVKM. The length of the CDR3 is 14 residues. V was cut by 3 bases and J by 4 bases, with 10 bases left in between.

The V call is TRBV6-1, the J call TRBJ2-3; D gene unclear. Trimming shortened V by 7 bases and J by 6 bases, and 8 bases separated the two germline ends. Germline lookup yields CDR1 MNHNS and CDR2 SASEGT. The CDR3 spans 11 residues. CDR3 region: CASKGMDTQYF. CDR3 sequence (DNA): TGTGCCAGCAAAGGGATGGATACGCAGTATTTT.

V usage is TRBV19 and J usage is TRBJ1-2; 8 nucleotides line up with TRBD1. V lost 5 bases and J lost 4; bases outside the gene matches: 18. Germline loops: CDR1 LNHDA, CDR2 SQIVND (reference sequence). CDR3 length: 18 residues. As DNA, the CDR3 is TGTGCCAGTAGTGCGTACGCCGATGGGACAGGCGGTCTCTATGGCTACACCTTC. The encoded protein is CASSAYADGTGGLYGYTF.

This clonotype occurred a few times. CDR3 loop: CASRLDTYSYNEQFF. DNA for the CDR3: TGTGCCAGCAGACTCGACACCTACTCCTACAATGAGCAGTTCTTC. The rearrangement joins TRBV6-1 to TRBJ2-1, with unresolved D. The CDR3 covers 15 residues. Germline V gene data show CDR1 as MNHNS and CDR2 as SASEGT. V lost 6 bases, J lost 0 bases, and 12 bases lay in between.

About this clonotype itself: A much bigger clone sits one base away, suggesting this may be a read error. The chain has TRBV2 and TRBJ1-5; TRBD1 is a possible D gene (6 bases). Trimming took off 5 bases at V and 4 bases at J, with 15 bases between the two ends. The V gene's germline CDR1 is SNHLY and CDR2 FYNNEI. This CDR3 is built from 15 residues. CDR3 sequence: CASSLSPRGNQPQHF. CDR3 DNA: TGTGCCAGCAGTCTTAGCCCCAGGGGAAATCAGCCCCAGCATTTT.

This clonotype was detected many times. V usage is TRBV28 and J usage is TRBJ2-5, with 9 nucleotides matching TRBD2. The J segment lost 5 bases and the V segment lost 3 bases, leaving 19 bases of the junction unmatched. The germline CDR1 and CDR2 sequences are MDHEN and SYDVKM. There are 19 residues in the CDR3. CDR3 in DNA: TGTGCCAGCAGTTTCCCATCCCATTTAGCGGGGGAGCACTGGGAGACCCAGTACTTC. Its protein product is CASSFPSHLAGEHWETQYF.

The chain employs TRBV27 and TRBJ1-3, with 7 bases aligning to TRBD1. Germline V gene sequence: CDR1 MNHEY, CDR2 SMNVEV (reference sequence). This CDR3 is built from 17 residues. V lost 5 bases to trimming and J lost 3 bases; unmatched junction nucleotides: 13. This CDR3 reads CASSEQGSGVFGNTIYF. The DNA for the CDR3 is TGTGCCAGCAGTGAACAGGGGTCAGGGGTTTTTGGAAACACCATATATTTT.

As regards this clonotype: The junction departs from germline at one end; a sequencing error may be responsible. J is TRBJ2-3 and V is TRBV7-7; 12 nucleotides line up with TRBD1. The CDR3 loop spans 14 amino acids. The V gene's germline CDR1 is SSHAT and CDR2 FNYEAQ (reference sequence). The CDR3 bases are TGTGCTAGCAGCCCCGGGACAGGGGGCGCCGGGCAGTATTTT. Translated, it gives CASSPGTGGAGQYF.